Listed here are 24 T cell receptor beta chains from one sample, sequenced in a study of blood T cells in healthy people across ages. Primed by a sample-barcoded 5' primer and a J-beta primer mix, a second PCR proceeded for roughly 7 to 11 cycles. Via MiXCR, TCRdb re-called the 5' RACE reads, giving one row per CDR3 protein. The sample has under 750,000 distinct CDR3 sequences; around half are singletons. Sample: blood. All receptors come from a man older than 75 in good health.

The chain links TRBV4-3 to TRBJ2-3, with TRBD1 as a possible D gene (5 bases). The CDR3 totals 16 residues. V dropped 3 bases and J dropped 6 bases, with 19 bases sitting between them. CDR1 and CDR2 from the germline V gene are LGHNA and YSLEER. The CDR3 protein is CASSQDHRLQGDTQYF. CDR3 sequence (DNA): TGCGCCAGCAGCCAGGACCACAGGTTACAAGGGGATACGCAGTATTTT.

CDR3 bases: TGTGCCAGCAGCTTAACAGGTCTTATGAACACTGAAGCTTTCTTT. It codes for CASSLTGLMNTEAFF. This chain connects TRBV11-2 to TRBJ1-1, with D tentatively TRBD1 (5 bases). The V end was cut by 2 bases, the J end by 0 bases, with 10 bases between. There are 15 residues in the CDR3. Germline V gives CDR1 SGHAT, CDR2 FQNNGV.

The rearrangement joins TRBV9 to TRBJ2-3, with D maybe TRBD1 (7 bases). There are 15 residues in the CDR3. The V gene's germline CDR1 is SGDLS and CDR2 YYNGEE. Deletions cut 7 bases from V and 4 bases from J, with 19 bases between. The DNA of the CDR3 is TGTGCCAGCGGAGCGGGCACAGGGACAGCAGATACGCAGTATTTT. The encoded protein is CASGAGTGTADTQYF.

This chain connects TRBV20-1 to TRBJ2-1, with no clear D. Trimming shortened V by 0 bases and J by 9 bases, and 12 bases separated the two germline ends. Germline CDR1 and CDR2: DFQATT and SNEGSKA (reference sequence). The CDR3 extends over 13 amino acids. CDR3: CSARDASVTEQFF. DNA for the CDR3: TGCAGTGCTAGAGATGCGAGCGTCACTGAGCAGTTCTTC.

This clonotype was counted between two and nine times. This chain uses TRBV4-3 with TRBJ2-1, with 9 bases aligning to TRBD1. The V gene's germline CDR1 is LGHNA and CDR2 YSLEER. With 1 base clipped from V and 5 bases from J, the junction kept 0 bases outside the gene matches. This CDR3 is built from 14 residues. The CDR3 nucleotides are TGCGCCAGCAGCCAAGGACAGGGGGACAATGAGCAGTTCTTC. Residues: CASSQGQGDNEQFF.

A note on this clonotype: A single base separates this from a much larger clone, so it may be a read error. This chain joins TRBV6-6 and TRBJ2-1; the match to TRBD2 covers 12 bases. The ends lost 0 bases at V and 9 bases at J; junction bases unmatched: 3. The germline V gene encodes CDR1 MNHNY and CDR2 SVGAGI (reference sequence). This CDR3 is built from 15 residues. The CDR3 sequence: CASSYSTSGSSEQFF. CDR3 bases: TGTGCCAGCAGTTACTCGACTAGCGGGAGCAGTGAGCAGTTCTTC.

V and J are TRBV4-1 and TRBJ2-1; 11 nucleotides match TRBD2. Germline-derived CDR1 and CDR2 are MGHRA and YSYEKL. The V segment lost 4 bases and the J segment 1 base; nucleotides outside the gene matches: 9. The length of the CDR3 is 18 residues. This CDR3 is CASSRNSGGALSYNEQFF. In DNA form, the CDR3 reads TGCGCCAGCAGCCGGAATAGCGGGGGGGCCTTATCCTACAATGAGCAGTTCTTC.

This rearrangement joins TRBV20-1 to TRBJ1-4; D perhaps matches TRBD1 (5 bases). There are 14 residues in the CDR3. V was shortened by 6 bases and J by 8 bases, with 19 bases between the two germline ends. Germline V lookup: CDR1 DFQATT, CDR2 SNEGSKA (reference sequence). As DNA, the CDR3 is TGCAGTGCCCTATGGACTCAGGAGGGGGAAAAACTGTTTTTT. The encoded protein is CSALWTQEGEKLFF.

The chain links TRBV6-6 to TRBJ1-5, with D maybe TRBD1 (5 bases). With the DNA end fitting TRBJ2-3 better, the J assignment may be wrong. This CDR3 has 14 amino acids. In germline, CDR1 is MNHNY, CDR2 SVGAGI (reference sequence). Here the CDR3 DNA reads TGTGCCAGCGAGGCAGGGCAATTGGATCAGCCCCAGTATTTT. This codes for CASEAGQLDQPQYF.

This clonotype was counted only a few times. The CDR3: CASSPGVAAYEQYF. The CDR3 DNA is TGTGCCAGCTCCCCCGGAGTCGCGGCCTACGAGCAGTACTTC. The V and J genes are TRBV18 and TRBJ2-4; unclear D gene. The DNA matches TRBJ2-7 better at its end, which makes the J call doubtful. The CDR3 sequence is 14 residues long. Germline V gene lookup returns CDR1 KGHSH and CDR2 LQKENI.

The chain joins TRBV20-1 to TRBJ2-7; D might be TRBD2 (7 bases). Germline assignment: CDR1 DFQATT and CDR2 SNEGSKA (reference sequence). V was trimmed by 1 base and J by 10 bases, leaving 14 bases between them. This CDR3 has 12 residues. CDR3 nucleotides: TGCAGTGCTAGAGCCTCCGGGGGGCCCCAGTACTTC. Protein sequence: CSARASGGPQYF.

This clonotype has only a few counts. This chain joins TRBV28 and TRBJ2-5; 10 nucleotides match TRBD2. This CDR3 is 13 amino acids long. The J segment lost 7 bases and the V segment lost 8 bases, leaving 7 bases of the junction unmatched. Germline V lookup: CDR1 MDHEN, CDR2 SYDVKM. The CDR3 here is CASQELAGWTQYF. DNA of the CDR3: TGTGCCAGCCAGGAACTAGCGGGATGGACCCAGTACTTC.

A word on this clonotype: It may be a read error: a sequence one base away is much more abundant. The chain has TRBV7-2 and TRBJ2-7; 7 nucleotides match TRBD1. Germline V gives CDR1 SGHTA, CDR2 FQGNSA. The CDR3 extends over 14 amino acids. The CDR3 DNA follows: TGTGCCGGCAGCTCAGGGGGACCTTTTGGCGAGCAGTACTTC. Residues: CAGSSGGPFGEQYF.

This clonotype was counted a few times. The V and J genes are TRBV20-1 and TRBJ2-5; D is perhaps TRBD2 (7 bases). V lost 3 bases, J lost 2 bases, and 16 bases lay in between. In germline, CDR1 is DFQATT, CDR2 SNEGSKA (reference sequence). The CDR3 contains 15 residues. CDR3 in amino acids: CSARDIGGGQETQYF. CDR3 nucleotides: TGCAGTGCTAGGGATATAGGGGGGGGGCAAGAGACCCAGTACTTC.

Of note for this clonotype: Possible read error: a much larger clone is one base away. This chain connects TRBV6-5 to TRBJ2-7; the D gene could be TRBD1 or TRBD2 (5 bases each). The DNA end is more similar to TRBJ2-5, so the J call may be wrong. Germline CDR1 and CDR2: MNHEY and SVGAGI. This CDR3 is 16 amino acids long. This CDR3 is CASSPRGDSHQETQYF. Written as DNA, the CDR3 is TGTGCCAGCAGTCCCCGGGGCGATTCCCACCAAGAGACCCAGTACTTC.

CDR3 DNA sequence: TGTGCCAGCAGCTTAGGGGGGGGCATTAGAAACACCATATATTTT. Translated: CASSLGGGIRNTIYF. The V gene is TRBV7-2, the J gene TRBJ1-3; the D gene is possibly TRBD1 (6 bases). The CDR3 totals 15 residues. Germline CDR1 and CDR2: SGHTA and FQGNSA. Between the trimmed V and J ends, which lost 1 base and 5 bases, there was a span of 12 bases. The whole variable domain, filled in from reference TRBV7-2 and TRBJ1-3, reads GAGVSQSPSNKVTEKGKDVELRCDPISGHTALYWYRQSLGQGLEFLIYFQGNSAPDKSGLPSDRFSAERTGGSVSTLTIQRTQQEDSAVYLCASSLGGGIRNTIYFGEGSWLTVV.

V and J are TRBV5-5 and TRBJ1-6, with TRBD1 matching 7 bases. Trimming cost V 3 bases and J 5 bases; bases outside gene matches: 8. CDR3 size: 16 residues. CDR1 and CDR2 (germline): SGHKS, YYEKEE (reference sequence). CDR3 sequence reads: CASSSYRGGDNSPLHF. The DNA of the CDR3 is TGTGCCAGCAGCTCTTACAGGGGTGGGGATAATTCACCCCTCCACTTT.

The rearrangement uses TRBV7-2 and TRBJ1-2; D gene uncertain. Germline values: CDR1 SGHTA, CDR2 FQGNSA. This CDR3 is built from 11 residues. V was pared by 4 bases and J by 6 bases, with 6 bases between. CDR3 DNA sequence: TGTGCCAGCAGCTCCCTCGATGGCTACACCTTC. This codes for CASSSLDGYTF.

This chain joins TRBV6-1 and TRBJ2-5; D may correspond to TRBD1 or TRBD2 (5 bases each). Germline CDR1 is MNHNS and CDR2 is SASEGT. V lost 5 bases and J lost 1, with 8 bases in between. This CDR3 comprises 13 residues. The CDR3 spells CASSRDGQETQYF. CDR3 coding DNA: TGTGCCAGCAGTCGGGACGGCCAAGAGACCCAGTACTTC.

This chain joins TRBV28 and TRBJ2-3; TRBD2 aligns across 7 bases. Germline V gene lookup returns CDR1 MDHEN and CDR2 SYDVKM. This CDR3 spans 16 amino acids. The V gene end was trimmed by 7 bases and the J gene end by 1 base; junction bases not matched to a gene: 11. CDR3 DNA sequence: TGTGCCAGCACCCCGACTAGCTGGGCTGGCACAGATACGCAGTATTTT. Its translation: CASTPTSWAGTDTQYF.

This clonotype was counted between two and nine times. The chain joins TRBV20-1 to TRBJ2-5; 12 bases map to TRBD2. CDR3 size: 17 residues. Germline CDR1 reads DFQATT; CDR2 reads SNEGSKA (reference sequence). The ends lost 4 bases at V and 2 bases at J; junction bases unmatched: 11. The DNA for the CDR3 is TGCAGTGCTACGCGACTAGCGGGGGTGTCCCTACAAGAGACCCAGTACTTC. Translated, it gives CSATRLAGVSLQETQYF.

Points on this clonotype: Since no conserved phenylalanine or tryptophan closes the CDR3, a read error is the likely cause. The chain recombines TRBV12-3 or TRBV12-4 with TRBJ2-5, with 10 positions matching TRBD2. The trim removed 1 base at V and 5 bases at J, leaving 7 bases unmatched. The CDR3 is 16 amino acids. The CDR3 DNA follows: TGTGCCAGCAGTTTAGGAGCGGGGGGGCCGGGGGAGACCCAGTACTTA. It translates to CASSLGAGGPGETQYL.

The rearrangement links TRBV7-2 to TRBJ2-3, with 10 bases that match TRBD2. The CDR3 has 15 residues. Germline lookup yields CDR1 SGHTA and CDR2 FQGNSA. Trimming took 6 bases from V and 2 from J; bases not matched to a gene: 5. This chain's CDR3 is CASRRTSGNTDTQYF. The CDR3 DNA sequence: TGTGCCAGCAGGAGGACTAGCGGAAACACAGATACGCAGTATTTT.

The rearrangement uses TRBV27 and TRBJ1-4, with D possibly TRBD1 on 6 matching bases. Deletions cut 6 bases from V and 8 bases from J, with 13 bases between. From germline, CDR1 is MNHEY and CDR2 SMNVEV (reference sequence). CDR3 length: 13 residues. The chain's CDR3 is CASSWGRREKLFF. The CDR3 DNA sequence: TGTGCCAGCAGCTGGGGGCGGCGGGAAAAACTGTTTTTT.